One sample yielded the 8 T cell receptor beta chains listed below, sequenced in a study of CD8 T cells in Susac syndrome. When the RNA was reverse transcribed, random hexamers were used with an input of about 0.5 to 1 ug. Via MiXCR, TCRdb re-called the immunoSEQ multiplex PCR reads, giving one row per CDR3 protein. This sample has roughly 110,000 distinct CDR3 sequences, with roughly 94% found just once. Sequencing input: CD8+ T cells from PBMCs. The source of these receptors is a human donor with Susac syndrome.

This chain joins TRBV11-1 and TRBJ2-1, with D possibly TRBD2 on 5 matching bases. Trimming took 5 bases from V and 6 from J, leaving 11 bases between them. CDR1 and CDR2 (germline): SGHAT, FQDESV (reference sequence). This CDR3 is 13 amino acids long. CDR3 sequence reads: CASSVGRGNEQFF. The CDR3 nucleotides are TGTGCCAGCAGCGTGGGGAGAGGCAATGAGCAGTTCTTC.

This clonotype was observed a single time. J is TRBJ2-2 and V is TRBV20-1, with 7 bases aligning to TRBD2. The CDR3 contains 17 residues. Trimming removed 6 bases from V and 1 base from J; junction bases left unmatched: 14. Germline CDR1 is DFQATT and CDR2 is SNEGSKA (reference sequence). The CDR3 loop is CSAPRDLWGGNTGELFF. The CDR3 nucleotides are TGCAGTGCGCCTAGGGACTTGTGGGGGGGGAACACCGGGGAGCTGTTTTTT.

The rearrangement links TRBV20-1 to TRBJ2-2, with a weak D call TRBD1 (5 bases). V was cut by 7 bases and J by 7 bases, with 13 bases left in between. Germline-derived CDR1 and CDR2 are DFQATT and SNEGSKA (reference sequence). The CDR3 contains 12 residues. The CDR3 DNA reads TGCAGTGGTGACAGTGGTGACGGGGAGCTGTTTTTT. Translated: CSGDSGDGELFF.

J is TRBJ1-2 and V is TRBV12-5; 9 nucleotides match TRBD1. The CDR3 totals 18 residues. Germline V gene sequence: CDR1 LGHNT, CDR2 FRNRAP. Trimming cost V 5 bases and J 4 bases; bases outside gene matches: 17. The CDR3 reads CASGSVETGGLGTYGYTF. The CDR3 nucleotides read TGTGCTAGTGGTAGCGTCGAGACAGGGGGTTTGGGTACCTATGGCTACACCTTC.

The chain recombines TRBV2 with TRBJ1-2; 7 bases are shared with TRBD1. Per germline, CDR1 SNHLY and CDR2 FYNNEI. CDR3 length: 12 residues. J lost 7 bases, V lost 6 bases, and 5 bases had no gene match. The CDR3 DNA follows: TGTGCCAGCAGAGGGACAGTTCGTGGCTACACCTTC. Translating gives CASRGTVRGYTF.

The chain recombines TRBV7-8 with TRBJ1-4; D ambiguous. V lost 4 bases, J lost 0 bases, and 9 bases lay in between. Germline CDR1 SGHVS, CDR2 FQNEAQ. This CDR3 is built from 15 residues. The CDR3 DNA follows: TGTGCCAGCAGCTCTCGAGGAGCAACTAATGAAAAACTGTTTTTT. Amino acids: CASSSRGATNEKLFF.

This chain links TRBV20-1 with TRBJ1-2; a weak D match, TRBD1 (6 bases). The length of the CDR3 is 15 residues. Germline CDR1 is DFQATT and CDR2 is SNEGSKA (reference sequence). The V gene lost 0 bases and the J gene lost 3 bases, with 14 bases spanning the gap. The CDR3, as DNA: TGCAGTGCTAGAGATCGGGCGGGGGGCGACTATGGCTACACCTTC. It encodes CSARDRAGGDYGYTF.

The chain links TRBV20-1 to TRBJ2-7; D unresolved. Trimming left V 5 bases short and J 0 bases short, with 17 bases between. CDR1 and CDR2 from the germline V gene are DFQATT and SNEGSKA (reference sequence). CDR3 length: 15 residues. The chain's CDR3 is CSAYDDVPVSYEQYF. CDR3 nucleotides: TGCAGTGCTTACGATGACGTTCCCGTCTCCTACGAGCAGTACTTC.